Shown below are 7 T cell receptor beta chains from a single sample sequenced in a study of T cell repertoires in cytomegalovirus infection. TCRdb itself ran the reads through MiXCR, one entry per CDR3 protein. Of around 440,000 distinct CDR3 sequences listed, approximately 10% are singletons. Sequencing was done on a sample of PBMCs. These TCRs come from a human donor in good health (CMV status not recorded). Some clones in this sample may be carry-over from other donors' samples.

This clonotype occurred many times. This chain uses TRBV6-2 or TRBV6-3 with TRBJ2-1; D is undetermined. Germline assignment: CDR1 MNHEY and CDR2 SVGEGT. V was pared by 10 bases and J by 0 bases, with 10 bases between. This CDR3 spans 13 amino acids. CDR3 protein: CATQQSSYNEQFF. The CDR3 region has the DNA TGTGCCACCCAACAGAGCTCCTACAATGAGCAGTTCTTC.

This clonotype was seen ten or more times. The genes are TRBV12-3 or TRBV12-4 and TRBJ1-2, with D perhaps TRBD1 (6 bases). V was trimmed by 6 bases and J by 7 bases, leaving 12 bases between them. The CDR3 totals 12 residues. The CDR3 loop reads CASRTGSGGYTF. CDR3 in DNA: TGTGCCAGCAGAACAGGGTCCGGTGGCTACACCTTC.

This clonotype was picked up many times. The V call is TRBV5-1, the J call TRBJ1-1; D call uncertain. Germline loops: CDR1 SGHRS, CDR2 YFSETQ. Trimming shortened V by 3 bases and J by 0 bases, and 12 bases separated the two germline ends. This CDR3 spans 15 amino acids. The CDR3 DNA reads TGCGCCAGCAGCTCTGCAGGATTAATGAACACTGAAGCTTTCTTT. Protein product: CASSSAGLMNTEAFF. The entire variable domain, with the rest obtained from reference TRBV5-1 and TRBJ1-1, is as follows: KAGVTQTPRYLIKTRGQQVTLSCSPISGHRSVSWYQQTPGQGLQFLFEYFSETQRNKGNFPGRFSGRQFSNSRSEMNVSTLELGDSALYLCASSSAGLMNTEAFFGQGTRLTVV.

The chain links TRBV27 to TRBJ1-4; D unclear. The germline V and J ends were trimmed by 3 bases and 7 bases, with 12 bases remaining between them. Germline assignment: CDR1 MNHEY and CDR2 SMNVEV (reference sequence). CDR3 length: 14 amino acids. The CDR3 spells CASSFRRVGEKLFF. In nucleotides, the CDR3 is TGTGCCAGCAGTTTTCGGCGGGTGGGTGAAAAACTGTTTTTT.

At least ten counts were recorded for this clonotype. The CDR3 here is CASSLARDYGYTF. The CDR3 DNA sequence: TGTGCCAGCAGTTTAGCGAGGGACTATGGCTACACCTTC. The chain combines TRBV12-3 or TRBV12-4 with TRBJ1-2; D gene ambiguous. This CDR3 comprises 13 residues. The V end lost 0 bases, the J end lost 3 bases, and 5 bases lay between the germline ends.

A word on this clonotype: The conserved phenylalanine or tryptophan normally closing the CDR3 is absent here, so this likely arose from a read error. The DNA is omitted, as the CDR3 cannot be located on it reliably, and the CDR3 follows TCRdb's listing. The rearrangement links TRBV5-6 to TRBJ1-1. The CDR3 length is 9 residues, termini included. Germline CDR1 reads SGHDT; CDR2 reads YYEEEE. The CDR3 sequence: CASSYPAMI.

Many counts were recorded for this clonotype. V usage is TRBV18 and J usage is TRBJ1-5; D may be TRBD1 (6 bases). In germline, CDR1 is KGHSH, CDR2 LQKENI. V was shortened by 4 bases and J by 3 bases, with 10 bases between the two germline ends. The CDR3 is made up of 14 amino acids. CDR3 sequence reads: CASSLRQVNQPQHF. CDR3 sequence (DNA): TGTGCCAGCTCACTTAGACAGGTCAATCAGCCCCAGCATTTT.